A selection of T cell receptor beta chains follows, all from one sample in a study of T cells expressing NK-cell markers. TCRdb reprocessed the 5' RACE reads, with one entry per CDR3 protein and no DNA. Its table records 300,000 to 500,000 distinct CDR3 sequences. The sequencing input was blood T cells: a sorted CD56 or NKG2C T cell subset, CD4+ or CD8+ T cells, or bulk PBMC T cells (not recorded which). The source of these receptors is a woman aged 45 to 65 in good health. Each CDR3 is given with its conserved first and last residue. The order of the fields is J gene, V gene, CDR3 length, CDR3 protein.

>TRBJ2-5|TRBV5-5|15
CASSWRPGAPETQYF
>TRBJ1-4|TRBV6-2/TRBV6-3|15
CASLRPDATNEKLFF
>TRBJ1-5|TRBV6-1|14
CASSEITGDGPQHF
>TRBJ2-2|TRBV4-1|15
CASSQGAGATGELFF
>TRBJ2-1|TRBV20-1|11
CSARAKDEQFF
>TRBJ2-3|TRBV27|15
CASSYRDAPRDTQYF
>TRBJ2-1|TRBV24-1|17
CATSDSVAGGSYNEQFF
>TRBJ1-5|TRBV4-2|18
CASSLTGDRENSNQPQHF
>TRBJ2-5|TRBV7-2|13
CASSLVGGETQYF
>TRBJ1-4|TRBV28|14
CASRRGSTNEKLFF
>TRBJ1-6|TRBV12-3/TRBV12-4|11
CASSLEYNLHF
>TRBJ1-1|TRBV5-1|14
CASSLVASGTEAFF
>TRBJ2-5|TRBV7-9|18
CASNSQTMGTMKQETQYF
>TRBJ2-3|TRBV5-6|16
CASSFRAAGTTDTQYF
>TRBJ2-7|TRBV10-3|12
CATTGGTYEQYF
>TRBJ2-5|TRBV3-1|18
CASSPTQSGRWGGETQYF
>TRBJ2-3|TRBV5-6|17
CASSPELGTSNTDTQYF
>TRBJ2-3|TRBV7-6|16
CASSLGGIGHTDTQYF
>TRBJ2-2|TRBV12-3/TRBV12-4|14
CASGAGSNTGELFF
>TRBJ2-5|TRBV10-3|14
CAISEGAYQETQYF
>TRBJ2-3|TRBV24-1|14
CATRGTGSTDTQYF
>TRBJ2-6|TRBV6-6|18
CASSLDGDPVSGANVLTF
>TRBJ2-3|TRBV12-3/TRBV12-4|15
CASSLSGRSTDTQYF
>TRBJ2-1|TRBV5-8|16
CASSSRLAGPYNEQFF
>TRBJ1-2|TRBV29-1|19
CSALHSSPTPGQGSNGYTF
>TRBJ1-5|TRBV20-1|16
CSASPIRQGLGQPQHF
>TRBJ2-2|TRBV11-3|15
CASSRTPQNTGELFF
>TRBJ2-1|TRBV7-2|15
CASSLLGGSPNEQFF